This TCR beta chain appears in the sequencing data of a study of blood T cell repertoires in COVID-19. Study at large: The cDNA or gDNA used as material had been derived from T cells, B-cell-depleted T cells, or PBMCs.

Per the germline V gene, CDR1 is LNHDA and CDR2 is SQIVND (reference sequence). The CDR3 totals 13 residues. The junction had 4 bases not matched to a gene; V was cut back by 3 bases and J by 8 bases. As handled by the study authors: Reference gene primer amplification in the assay estimated nucleated cell counts. Sequencing was performed with immunoSEQ multiplex PCR; in TCRdb, only in-frame clones are kept and a portion is missing. The DNA gave D and trimming, while V, J and clone size come from that table. Seen here are about 94,000 clones, 80% to 85% observed once, and the top ten hold roughly 6.3%.

The J gene is TRBJ1-1, the V gene TRBV19; 9 bases align to TRBD1. This clonotype was sampled from a man aged 60 to 69 with acute or convalescent COVID-19. Material: peripheral blood. The CDR3 sequence: CASSIQQGAEAFF. The DNA for the CDR3 is TGTGCCAGTAGTATTCAACAGGGGGCGGAAGCTTTCTTT.